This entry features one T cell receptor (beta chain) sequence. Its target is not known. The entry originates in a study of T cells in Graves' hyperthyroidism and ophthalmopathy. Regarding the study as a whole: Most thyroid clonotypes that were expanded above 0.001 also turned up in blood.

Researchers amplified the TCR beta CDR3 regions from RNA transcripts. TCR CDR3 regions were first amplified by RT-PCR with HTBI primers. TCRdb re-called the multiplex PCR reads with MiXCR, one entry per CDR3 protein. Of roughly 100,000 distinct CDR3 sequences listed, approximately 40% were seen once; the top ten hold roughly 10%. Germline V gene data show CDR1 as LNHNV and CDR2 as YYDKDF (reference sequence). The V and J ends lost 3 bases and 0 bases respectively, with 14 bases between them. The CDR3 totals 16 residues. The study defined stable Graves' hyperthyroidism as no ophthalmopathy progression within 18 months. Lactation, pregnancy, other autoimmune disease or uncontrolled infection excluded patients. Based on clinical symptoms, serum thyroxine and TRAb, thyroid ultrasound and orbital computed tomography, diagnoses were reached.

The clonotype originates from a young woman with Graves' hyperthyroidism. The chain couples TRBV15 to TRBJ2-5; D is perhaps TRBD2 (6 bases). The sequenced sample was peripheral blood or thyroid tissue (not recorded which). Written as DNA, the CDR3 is TGTGCCACCAGCAGCCAAGACGGGACTCACCAAGAGACCCAGTACTTC. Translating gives CATSSQDGTHQETQYF.